This T cell receptor (beta chain) derives from a study of blood T cell repertoires in COVID-19. Study in general: Whether acute or convalescent, the COVID-19 samples came from the United States, Italy and Spain.

There are 12 residues in the CDR3. Germline values: CDR1 LGHDT, CDR2 YNNKEL (reference sequence). The V and J ends lost 0 bases and 9 bases respectively, with 6 bases between them. Concerning this clone itself: This sample includes further DNA sequences coding for the same CDR3.

In the original analysis: Estimation of nucleated cell counts was performed using reference gene primer amplification. Only in-frame clones appear in the TCRdb table, and some are missing; sequencing was by immunoSEQ multiplex PCR. V and J calls and clone size are those listed in that table; D and trimming were worked out from the DNA. The profile shows about 280,000 clones, roughly 80% of them singletons. Sequenced material: PBMCs or T cells enriched from blood (not recorded which). This clonotype originated in a middle-aged man who had been exposed to COVID-19. This chain links TRBV3-1 (or the pseudogene TRBV3-2) with TRBJ1-5; no clear D. In nucleotides, the CDR3 is TGTGCCAGCAGCCAAGATGGCCGGCCCCAGCATTTT. Protein product: CASSQDGRPQHF.